Presented here are 27 T cell receptor beta chains from one specimen sequenced in a study of OX40 agonist ivuxolimab in advanced cancers. Library preparation was by the immunoSEQ multiplex PCR assay. TCRdb obtained this table from immuneACCESS and retained in-frame rearrangements with V and J assigned. These tables miss some clones; where compared with another copy, unresolved V genes account for less than half of the shortfall, and the remainder is unexplained. The sample profile shows about 82,000 clones; 80% to 90% of them were found once. The ten largest account for about 1.9% of the sample. The starting material was CD4+ or CD8+ T cells sorted from blood, obtained in a trial of the OX40 agonist ivuxolimab. All receptors derive from an adult with an advanced solid tumor such as melanoma, head and neck, liver or kidney cancer.

The rearrangement uses TRBV19 and TRBJ2-2; 7 positions match TRBD1. Trimming took 6 bases from V and 1 from J; bases not matched to a gene: 8. CDR1 is LNHDA and CDR2 is SQIVND in the germline V gene (reference sequence). This CDR3 is 16 amino acids long. CDR3 bases: TGTGCCAGTAGGACTCGACAGGGCCTGAACACCGGGGAGCTGTTTTTT. Its translation is CASRTRQGLNTGELFF.

In this sample, this clone turned up a few times. The chain joins TRBV28 to TRBJ1-2; D gene unclear. Trimming took 8 bases from V and 3 from J, leaving 7 bases between them. Germline CDR1 MDHEN, CDR2 SYDVKM. CDR3 length equals 11 residues. The CDR3 reads CASAGHYGYTF. The CDR3 coding sequence is TGTGCCAGCGCCGGACACTATGGCTACACCTTC.

V usage is TRBV18 and J usage is TRBJ1-1, with unresolved D. The CDR3 runs to 16 residues. CDR1 and CDR2 from the germline V gene are KGHSH and LQKENI. Trimming removed 1 base at V and 1 base at J, with 13 bases between. This CDR3 reads CASSPLRLGQNTEAFF. The CDR3 bases are TGTGCCAGCTCACCACTTCGACTGGGCCAGAACACTGAAGCTTTCTTT.

V gene TRBV18 combines with J gene TRBJ2-7; TRBD2 aligns across 12 bases. The CDR3 is made up of 15 amino acids. Germline CDR1 is KGHSH and CDR2 is LQKENI. J was trimmed by 3 bases and V by 5 bases; bases with no gene match: 5. The CDR3 DNA reads as TGTGCCAGCTCAGCCGGGACTAGCGGGTACTACGAGCAGTACTTC. It specifies CASSAGTSGYYEQYF.

The chain links TRBV19 to TRBJ2-1; D tentatively fits TRBD1 or TRBD2 (5 bases each). The CDR3 is 15 amino acids. Germline loops: CDR1 LNHDA, CDR2 SQIVND (reference sequence). Trimming left V 0 bases short and J 6 bases short, with 12 bases between. The CDR3 bases are TGTGCCAGTAGTATAGATCGGGGCAATCCCAATGAGCAGTTCTTC. As protein: CASSIDRGNPNEQFF.

This clone was recorded once. In DNA, the CDR3 is TGTGCCAGCAGCTTAGGGGCAGGGGGCGCACGGTTTTTCCATGAGCAGTTCTTC. Translated: CASSLGAGGARFFHEQFF. The chain recombines TRBV7-2 with TRBJ2-1, with 8 bases aligning to TRBD1. This CDR3 contains 18 residues. CDR1 is SGHTA and CDR2 is FQGNSA in the germline V gene. V was clipped by 1 base and J by 8 bases; unmatched bases: 16.

The V gene is TRBV27, the J gene TRBJ2-1, with 8 bases fitting TRBD2. The CDR3 has 15 amino acids. V was pared by 5 bases and J by 7 bases, with 10 bases of the junction left unmatched. Germline CDR1 reads MNHEY; CDR2 reads SMNVEV (reference sequence). CDR3 DNA sequence: TGTGCCAGCAGTCCACCACTAGCGGTATCGAATGAGCAGTTCTTC. Protein product: CASSPPLAVSNEQFF.

The J gene is TRBJ2-3, the V gene TRBV18, with D tentatively TRBD2 (6 bases). Per the germline V gene, CDR1 is KGHSH and CDR2 is LQKENI. This CDR3 comprises 14 residues. The V gene lost 5 bases and the J gene lost 0 bases, with 9 bases spanning the gap. CDR3 nucleotides: TGTGCCAGCTCATTAAGCGGGAGCACAGATACGCAGTATTTT. It yields the protein CASSLSGSTDTQYF.

The chain links TRBV4-1 to TRBJ2-7; D gene uncertain. The CDR3 covers 16 residues. Trimming shortened V by 1 base and J by 2 bases, and 15 bases separated the two germline ends. The V gene's germline CDR1 is MGHRA and CDR2 YSYEKL. The chain's CDR3 is CASSQVRAPTPYEQYF. The DNA of the CDR3 is TGCGCCAGCAGCCAAGTCCGGGCCCCTACCCCCTACGAGCAGTACTTC.

The chain is built from TRBV7-6 and TRBJ2-1; either TRBD1 or TRBD2 may fit D (5 bases each). Trimming took 6 bases from V and 1 from J, leaving 10 bases between them. CDR1 and CDR2 from the germline V gene are SGHVS and FNYEAQ. The CDR3 sequence is 14 residues long. The CDR3 is CASSSRGSYNEQFF. The CDR3 DNA is TGTGCCAGCAGTTCGAGGGGTTCCTACAATGAGCAGTTCTTC.

The chain has TRBV5-1 and TRBJ2-7; TRBD1 matches at 9 bases. Germline lookup yields CDR1 SGHRS and CDR2 YFSETQ. The CDR3 contains 15 residues. V shed 1 base and J 1 base; nucleotides not matched to a gene: 3. The DNA for the CDR3 is TGCGCCAGCAGCTTGACAGGGGGCCTTTCCTACGAGCAGTACTTC. Protein: CASSLTGGLSYEQYF.

The rearrangement uses TRBV6-5 and TRBJ2-7; TRBD1 aligns across 7 bases. This CDR3 comprises 14 residues. The germline V gene has CDR1 MNHEY and CDR2 SVGAGI. Germline trimming cut 5 bases from V and 6 bases from J; bases unmatched to any gene: 10. CDR3 in amino acids: CASSPWDRVREQYF. The CDR3 nucleotides are TGTGCCAGCAGTCCCTGGGACAGAGTCCGCGAGCAGTACTTC.

In DNA, the CDR3 is TGTGCCAGCAGCTTGGGTGGGAACACCGGGGAGCTGTTTTTT. Translated, it gives CASSLGGNTGELFF. This rearrangement joins TRBV5-4 to TRBJ2-2; no definite D call. The CDR3 is made up of 14 amino acids. V dropped 0 bases and J dropped 1 base, with 4 bases sitting between them. Germline V CDR1 and CDR2: SGHNT, YYREEE (reference sequence).

The rearrangement links TRBV11-2 to TRBJ2-3; the D gene is possibly TRBD1 (5 bases). CDR3 length equals 14 residues. Germline values: CDR1 SGHAT, CDR2 FQNNGV. Trimming cost V 4 bases and J 2 bases, with 10 bases left between them. CDR3 region: CASSSGQDTDTQYF. The CDR3, as DNA: TGTGCCAGCAGCTCAGGACAAGACACAGATACGCAGTATTTT.

The V and J genes are TRBV7-8 and TRBJ1-2; D remains ambiguous. This CDR3 contains 15 residues. Germline CDR1 and CDR2: SGHVS and FQNEAQ. V was pared by 5 bases and J by 3 bases, with 16 bases between. The CDR3 loop is CASSPLRLRDYGYTF. The CDR3 bases are TGTGCCAGCAGCCCCCTGCGCCTTCGCGACTATGGCTACACCTTC. The entire variable domain, with the rest obtained from reference TRBV7-8 and TRBJ1-2, is as follows: GAGVSQSPRYKVAKRGQDVALRCDPISGHVSLFWYQQALGQGPEFLTYFQNEAQLDKSGLPSDRFFAERPEGSVSTLKIQRTQQEDSAVYLCASSPLRLRDYGYTFGSGTRLTVV.

The V gene is TRBV27, the J gene TRBJ1-6; a possible D gene is TRBD1 (6 bases). The CDR3 extends over 14 amino acids. V shed 6 bases and J shed 5 bases, with 11 bases lying between them. CDR1 MNHEY and CDR2 SMNVEV come from the germline V gene (reference sequence). The CDR3 DNA sequence: TGTGCCAGCAGACTCCAGGGGAATAATTCACCCCTCCACTTT. It yields the protein CASRLQGNNSPLHF.

This clone was counted between two and nine times. The chain carries TRBV28 and TRBJ2-4, with 7 positions matching TRBD1. After removal of 5 bases from V and 4 bases from J, the junction contained 2 bases not matched to a gene. Germline lookup yields CDR1 MDHEN and CDR2 SYDVKM. This CDR3 spans 13 amino acids. CDR3 nucleotide sequence: TGTGCCAGCAGTCTGGACAGGAAAAACATTCAGTACTTC. Amino acid sequence: CASSLDRKNIQYF.

The chain joins TRBV12-5 to TRBJ2-5; 7 bases agree with TRBD1. This CDR3 contains 13 residues. Looked up from germline, CDR1 is LGHNT and CDR2 is FRNRAP. V dropped 6 bases and J dropped 2; count of bases not matched to a gene: 3. CDR3 loop: CASGRGQQETQYF. In DNA, the CDR3 is TGTGCTAGTGGCCGGGGACAGCAAGAGACCCAGTACTTC.

The chain joins TRBV6-1 to TRBJ1-4; D might be TRBD1 (6 bases). The germline CDR1 and CDR2 sequences are MNHNS and SASEGT. The ends were cut back, 7 bases at V and 7 bases at J, with 16 bases in the middle. The CDR3 has 14 amino acids. CDR3 DNA: TGTGCCAGCATGACAGGCCTGGGGAGTGAAAAACTGTTTTTT. It codes for CASMTGLGSEKLFF.

The chain employs TRBV7-2 and TRBJ2-5; D unclear. The CDR3 contains 14 residues. Deletions cut 2 bases from V and 2 bases from J, with 9 bases between. Germline CDR1 and CDR2: SGHTA and FQGNSA. CDR3 DNA: TGTGCCAGCAGCTTAAATATAGTGCAAGAGACCCAGTACTTC. Its protein product is CASSLNIVQETQYF.

This CDR3 reads CASSDRASLPQHF. The CDR3, as DNA: TGTGCCAGCAGTGATAGGGCAAGTCTGCCCCAGCATTTT. V gene TRBV6-1 combines with J gene TRBJ1-5; no reliable D call. CDR1 and CDR2 from the germline V gene are MNHNS and SASEGT. The CDR3 sequence is 13 residues long. Trimming stripped 3 bases from V and 9 bases from J, with 12 bases between.

The chain employs TRBV11-2 and TRBJ2-3; 7 bases fit TRBD2. The V segment lost 3 bases and the J segment 4 bases; nucleotides outside the gene matches: 10. This CDR3 has 16 residues. Germline V gene data show CDR1 as SGHAT and CDR2 as FQNNGV. DNA for the CDR3: TGTGCCAGCAGCTTTGTGCGCGGGAGTACGCCAGATACGCAGTATTTT. Translating gives CASSFVRGSTPDTQYF.

This chain uses TRBV28 with TRBJ1-6, with D possibly TRBD1 on 5 matching bases. CDR3 size: 13 residues. Per the germline V gene, CDR1 is MDHEN and CDR2 is SYDVKM. The V gene lost 7 bases and the J gene lost 10 bases, with 14 bases spanning the gap. CDR3 residues: CASKPGPGSPLHF. CDR3 in DNA: TGTGCCAGCAAACCGGGACCTGGATCACCCCTCCACTTT.

The chain couples TRBV7-2 to TRBJ1-4, with 7 bases that match TRBD1. CDR3 length: 15 residues. Germline V gene sequence: CDR1 SGHTA, CDR2 FQGNSA. Unmatched junction bases numbered 8, after V lost 0 bases and J lost 10 bases. The CDR3 nucleotides are TGTGCCAGCAGCTTAGCTTTCCAGGGGGGGGGAAAACTGTTTTTT. Translating it yields CASSLAFQGGGKLFF.

The chain links TRBV6-1 to TRBJ1-4; D remains ambiguous. CDR1 is MNHNS, CDR2 SASEGT, per germline. V was trimmed by 5 bases and J by 8 bases, leaving 9 bases between them. The CDR3 extends over 12 amino acids. In DNA, the CDR3 is TGTGCCAGCAGTCCCGATGGGGAAAAACTGTTTTTT. Its translation: CASSPDGEKLFF.

The gene calls are TRBV7-8 and TRBJ2-3; D possibly corresponds to TRBD2 (6 bases). V lost 2 bases, J lost 2 bases, and 8 bases lay in between. In germline, CDR1 is SGHVS, CDR2 FQNEAQ. CDR3 length: 14 amino acids. CDR3 sequence reads: CASSLRESTDTQYF. CDR3 sequence (DNA): TGTGCCAGCAGCTTACGGGAGTCCACAGATACGCAGTATTTT.

The chain has TRBV10-3 and TRBJ2-7, with 9 bases lining up with TRBD2. The germline V gene has CDR1 ENHRY and CDR2 SYGVKD. V trimming: 6 bases; J trimming: 3 bases; junction bases outside the gene matches: 9. The CDR3 runs 15 residues. The CDR3 here is CAIRSGTSRNYEQYF. The CDR3 bases are TGTGCCATCAGATCCGGGACTAGCAGAAACTACGAGCAGTACTTC.